This T cell receptor beta chain was profiled in a study of cytomegalovirus exposure and HLA in healthy donors. The study's findings and limits: Across donors, sequencing depth was assumed by presence/absence analyses to be roughly uniform. Immune exposure information available was restricted to CMV serostatus. Association with HLA alleles at 0.05 false discovery rate was found for around 17,000 TCR beta sequences in a later analysis.

With respect to this clone: What it binds is not known.

CDR1 and CDR2 (germline): SEHNR, FQNEAQ (reference sequence). The CDR3 length is 18 residues. The ends lost 6 bases at V and 6 bases at J; junction bases unmatched: 19. The PCR ran on 60 Vbeta and 13 Jbeta primers. TCRdb keeps only in-frame clones here, not all; method: immunoSEQ multiplex PCR. The sample consists of approximately 150,000 clones, approximately 85% of them appearing once. Sequencing was done on a sample of PBMCs. This TCR was recovered from a man aged 45-60 years in good health and CMV-seropositive. The gene calls are TRBV7-9 and TRBJ2-5, with 10 bases matching TRBD2. CDR3 protein: CASRPLGLAPPQEKTQYF. In nucleotides, the CDR3 is TGTGCCAGCAGACCCCTGGGACTAGCGCCACCCCAAGAAAAGACCCAGTACTTC. Complete variable domain (other parts from reference TRBV7-9 and TRBJ2-5): DTGVSQNPRHKITKRGQNVTFRCDPISEHNRLYWYRQTLGQGPEFLTYFQNEAQLEKSRLLSDRFSAERPKGSFSTLEIQRTEQGDSAMYLCASRPLGLAPPQEKTQYFGPGTRLLVL.